Listed below are T cell receptor beta chains from one sample, sequenced in a study of PD-L1 blockade in urothelial cancer. The data were produced by immunoSEQ multiplex PCR, yet TCRdb's version contains in-frame clones alone and is incomplete. The sample holds 35,000 to 50,000 clones, 81% seen once. The sequenced sample was PBMCs, obtained around atezolizumab (anti-PD-L1) treatment. The receptors derive from a man aged 70 or older with urothelial cancer. Each CDR3 is given with its conserved first and last residue. The D gene is left open where the match is weak. Rows give clone size only sometimes, using once, few, many, or a class for an expanded clone.

>TRBV7-7|15|.|TRBJ2-2|.
CASSKSPGNTGELFF
TGTGCCAGCAGCAAAAGTCCGGGGAACACCGGGGAGCTGTTTTTT
>TRBV27|16|once|TRBJ2-1|TRBD1
CASSFTGTDSYNEQFF
TGTGCCAGCAGTTTTACCGGGACAGATTCCTACAATGAGCAGTTCTTC
>TRBV19|15|.|TRBJ1-5|.
CASRGGADSNQPQHF
TGTGCCAGTAGGGGGGGAGCCGATAGCAATCAGCCCCAGCATTTT
>TRBV11-2|16|.|TRBJ1-1|TRBD1
CASSIIRDSRRTEAFF
TGTGCCAGCAGCATCATCCGGGACAGCAGGAGGACTGAAGCTTTCTTT
>TRBV5-1|14|once|TRBJ1-1|.
CASRERGRDTEAFF
TGCGCCAGCAGGGAAAGGGGTCGGGACACTGAAGCTTTCTTT
>TRBV7-2|14|.|TRBJ2-3|.
CASSPGSDTDTQYF
TGTGCCAGCAGCCCCGGTAGCGACACAGATACGCAGTATTTT
>TRBV4-1|12|.|TRBJ2-5|.
CASSQDSETQYF
TGCGCCAGCAGCCAAGATAGCGAGACCCAGTACTTC
>TRBV5-4|14|few|TRBJ2-1|.
CASSQQLAPDEQFF
TGTGCCAGCAGCCAACAACTAGCCCCCGATGAGCAGTTCTTC
>TRBV19|13|.|TRBJ1-1|.
CASSMSLNTEAFF
TGTGCCAGTAGTATGAGTTTAAACACTGAAGCTTTCTTT
>TRBV27|14|.|TRBJ2-2|TRBD1
CASRGQSNTGELFF
TGTGCCAGCAGGGGACAGTCGAACACCGGGGAGCTGTTTTTT
>TRBV11-3|14|once|TRBJ2-1|TRBD1
CASSLMTGGDEQFF
TGTGCCAGCAGCCTAATGACAGGGGGAGACGAGCAGTTCTTC
>TRBV6-5|15|.|TRBJ1-1|.
CASGRQTFMNTEAFF
TGTGCCAGCGGCCGACAGACTTTCATGAACACTGAAGCTTTCTTT
>TRBV18|14|few|TRBJ1-1|.
CASSPRGRNTEAFF
TGTGCCAGCTCACCCAGGGGCAGGAACACTGAAGCTTTCTTT
>TRBV5-8|16|.|TRBJ2-1|TRBD2
CASSLVLREFYNEQFF
TGTGCCAGCAGCTTGGTGCTGCGGGAGTTCTACAATGAGCAGTTCTTC
>TRBV5-6|15|.|TRBJ2-3|TRBD2
CASSLGLAGTDTQYF
TGTGCCAGCAGCCTTGGACTAGCGGGAACAGATACGCAGTATTTT
>TRBV2|13|.|TRBJ2-7|.
CASEGVSSDEQYF
TGTGCCAGCGAGGGGGTTAGCTCCGACGAGCAGTACTTC
>TRBV13|15|few|TRBJ1-4|TRBD1
CASSLVGQPNEKLFF
TGTGCCAGCAGCTTAGTGGGACAGCCTAATGAAAAACTGTTTTTT
>TRBV28|15|.|TRBJ2-7|.
CASSLDGGISYEQYF
TGTGCCAGCAGTTTAGATGGCGGAATCTCCTACGAGCAGTACTTC
>TRBV7-9|13|few|TRBJ2-7|TRBD2
CASSLASGGEQYF
TGTGCCAGCAGCTTAGCTTCGGGGGGCGAGCAGTACTTC
>TRBV7-6|16|.|TRBJ1-1|.
CASSYNTGQVNTEAFF
TGTGCCAGCAGTTACAATACGGGACAAGTGAACACTGAAGCTTTCTTT
>TRBV7-2|15|many|TRBJ1-2|.
CASSFGPPGSYGYTF
TGTGCCAGCAGCTTCGGGCCACCCGGGAGCTATGGCTACACCTTC
>TRBV11-3|16|.|TRBJ1-1|.
CASRLWGRASNTEAFF
TGTGCCAGCCGCTTATGGGGCAGGGCCTCGAACACTGAAGCTTTCTTT
>TRBV19|16|.|TRBJ1-5|.
CASSINSFYSNQPQHF
TGTGCCAGTAGTATTAACAGTTTCTATAGCAATCAGCCCCAGCATTTT
>TRBV6-4|15|.|TRBJ2-1|TRBD2
CASSDTTSGSNEQFF
TGTGCCAGCAGTGATACAACTAGCGGGAGTAATGAGCAGTTCTTC
>TRBV19|16|.|TRBJ1-5|TRBD1
CASSIWTGSSNQPQHF
TGTGCCAGTAGTATATGGACAGGATCTAGCAATCAGCCCCAGCATTTT
>TRBV6-1|15|.|TRBJ1-4|.
CASSEGGRRNEKLFF
TGTGCCAGCAGTGAAGGGGGGCGCCGCAATGAAAAACTGTTTTTT
>TRBV11-3|12|.|TRBJ2-7|.
CASSAGSYEQYF
TGTGCCAGCAGCGCCGGTTCCTACGAGCAGTACTTC
>TRBV6-6|15|.|TRBJ2-1|TRBD2
CASSSGTSGPDKQFF
TGTGCCAGCAGCTCCGGGACTAGCGGCCCAGATAAGCAGTTCTTC
>TRBV2|14|few|TRBJ2-7|TRBD2
CASSPLAGGREQYF
TGTGCCAGCAGCCCACTAGCGGGAGGGAGAGAGCAGTACTTC
>TRBV27|16|.|TRBJ1-3|.
CASSSRGPLSGDTIYF
TGTGCCAGCAGTTCCCGGGGACCTCTTTCGGGGGACACCATATATTTT
>TRBV19|14|.|TRBJ1-2|TRBD1
CASSGTQGAGGYTF
TGTGCCAGTAGTGGTACACAGGGGGCAGGAGGCTACACCTTC
>TRBV5-4|16|.|TRBJ2-5|TRBD2
CASSLLAGDAAETQYF
TGTGCCAGCAGCTTACTAGCGGGAGATGCGGCTGAGACCCAGTACTTC
>TRBV19|11|.|TRBJ1-2|.
CASSNRDGYTF
TGTGCCAGTAGTAACAGGGATGGCTACACCTTC
>TRBV18|16|.|TRBJ2-2|TRBD1
CASSPGQGRGTGELFF
TGTGCCAGCTCACCGGGACAGGGGCGAGGCACCGGGGAGCTGTTTTTT
>TRBV7-9|15|.|TRBJ1-2|.
CASTPPGTRLGGYTF
TGTGCCAGCACCCCCCCCGGGACACGGCTTGGAGGCTACACCTTC
>TRBV4-1|15|once|TRBJ1-1|.
CASSQGSEVNTEAFF
TGCGCCAGCAGCCAAGGATCGGAGGTGAACACTGAAGCTTTCTTT
>TRBV4-2|16|.|TRBJ1-5|.
CASSQDNGGGNQPQHF
TGTGCCAGCAGCCAAGATAATGGCGGGGGGAATCAGCCCCAGCATTTT
>TRBV5-5|14|.|TRBJ2-7|TRBD1
CASSSTGGPDEQYF
TGTGCCAGCAGCTCGACAGGGGGGCCGGATGAGCAGTACTTC
>TRBV4-3|16|.|TRBJ2-1|.
CASSQELGGVMDEQFF
TGCGCCAGCAGCCAAGAACTAGGAGGGGTTATGGATGAGCAGTTCTTC
>TRBV6-5|15|.|TRBJ2-3|TRBD2
CASRRLAGSTDTQYF
TGTGCCAGCAGACGACTAGCGGGAAGCACAGATACGCAGTATTTT
>TRBV7-2|12|.|TRBJ1-2|.
CASSLAPGGYTF
TGTGCCAGCAGCTTAGCCCCGGGAGGCTACACCTTC
>TRBV4-3|15|.|TRBJ2-1|.
CASSFALGSYNEQFF
TGCGCCAGCAGCTTCGCGCTAGGAAGCTACAATGAGCAGTTCTTC
>TRBV4-1|15|.|TRBJ2-3|.
CASSQDRIGTDTQYF
TGCGCCAGCAGCCAAGACCGCATCGGTACAGATACGCAGTATTTT